This T cell receptor (beta chain) emerged from a study of blood T cell repertoires in COVID-19 (TCRdb year 2020). Study-level background: Collaborator samples came from the United States, Italy and Spain and covered acute and convalescent phases of COVID-19. The prospective study material was composed of cDNA or gDNA derived from T cells, B-cell-depleted T cells, or PBMCs. Subjects who had been exposed to COVID-19, were actively infected with it, or had recovered from it provided the deeply sampled blood TCRbeta repertoires that made up the dataset. The repertoires were released in a freely available public database intended as a resource for research on the immune response to SARS-CoV-2. Samples were obtained from the ongoing ImmuneRACE study (first 160 participants) and from some 1,300 subjects provided by 6 global collaborators. Sample metadata almost always included a de-identified subject ID, COVID-19 status, age in years and sex. HLA class I and class II types, where available, came from metadata supplied by the sample provider rather than from assay-based typing. Overall results and qualifications from the work: The quantity of clinical and demographic metadata differed by source and by participant and was supplied without curation.

V drops 6 bases and J drops 3 bases, leaving 11 bases in between. Looking up the germline V gene yields CDR1 SNHLY and CDR2 FYNNEI. Taken from cysteine to phenylalanine, the CDR3 has 13 residues. The sequence is cut down to CDR3 DNA, 39 bases in frame from base 1. Participants in the prospective study were enrolled through a virtual design, were aged roughly 18 to 90 years, and lived in roughly 24 United States geographic areas. In the prospective study, cohorts were assigned on the basis of participant-reported clinical history obtained from a screening survey and a study questionnaire. ImmuneRACE Cohort 3 recovered participants were defined by two consecutive negative NP/OP PCR tests, healthcare professional clearance, or symptom resolution. Each participant in the prospective study had whole blood, serum and a nasopharyngeal or oropharyngeal swab collected by mobile phlebotomists. Participants in the prospective study had the option to provide additional blood draws and questionnaires over a 2-month period. Prospective study blood samples were shipped either frozen or at room temperature before DNA extraction.

TCRbeta CDR3 regions were amplified from genomic DNA by means of the immunoSEQ Assay, a bias-controlled multiplex PCR. Per the authors' processing: The number of nucleated cells in each sample was estimated by amplification of reference gene primers within the assay. To quantify the absolute abundance of each unique TCRbeta CDR3 rearrangement, sequence reads were collapsed and filtered. For each sample, productive Simpson clonality was calculated as the square root of Simpson's diversity index over productive rearrangements. The immuneACCESS repertoire file appears here via TCRdb, limited to in-frame rearrangements. These files lack a portion of the clones; in checked studies, under half of the deficit traces to unresolved V genes, and the cause of the others is not known. V, J and clone size were drawn from that table, and D and trimming were deduced from the DNA. The sample table contains hundreds of thousands of clones; only one count was recorded for 88% of them. 0.75% to 1% of the sample is in the top ten clones.

Only a few counts were recorded for this clone. Which antigen it targets is not known. Per-nucleotide qualities are absent, and no much larger clonotype sits a single base away. The clonotype originates from a young woman who had recovered from COVID-19. Input material: PBMCs or T cells enriched from blood (not recorded which). The chain couples TRBV2 to TRBJ1-1, with no confidently assigned D gene. The CDR3 region: CASRPEGYTEAFF. The DNA sequence is as follows: TGTGCCAGCAGACCGGAGGGCTACACTGAAGCTTTCTTT.